The 8 T cell receptor beta chains below come from one sample, sequenced in a study of shared T cell receptors in the human thymus. Libraries were prepared by immunoSEQ multiplex PCR; TCRdb keeps only in-frame clonotypes and omits some of them. Among hundreds of thousands of clones, approximately 88% were seen once, and the ten largest hold 0.0095% to 0.013%. These data were also reused for a study on human thymus T cells.

Sample: thymocytes. The receptors derive from a boy younger than two with a congenital heart defect.

The rearrangement joins TRBV6-4 to TRBJ2-5; 9 bases are shared with TRBD2. CDR3 size: 16 residues. V trimming: 2 bases; J trimming: 1 base; junction bases outside the gene matches: 5. Germline loops: CDR1 MRHNA, CDR2 SNTAGT. DNA of the CDR3: TGTGCCAGCAGTGACCCCCTAGCGGGGTCCCAAGAGACCCAGTACTTC. It codes for CASSDPLAGSQETQYF.

Of note for this clone: This specimen includes other DNA sequences encoding the same CDR3. This rearrangement joins TRBV20-1 to TRBJ1-1; no clear D gene. V was clipped by 4 bases and J by 0 bases, with 3 bases between them. The CDR3 is 11 residues long. Germline V CDR1 and CDR2: DFQATT, SNEGSKA (reference sequence). The CDR3: CSATVNTEAFF. CDR3 bases: TGCAGTGCTACCGTGAACACTGAAGCTTTCTTT.

CDR3 in amino acids: CASRFLTGANEQFF. Written as DNA, the CDR3 is TGTGCCAGCAGATTTCTGACAGGGGCTAATGAGCAGTTCTTC. This chain links TRBV6-5 with TRBJ2-1; 8 nucleotides agree with TRBD1. CDR1 MNHEY and CDR2 SVGAGI come from the germline V gene. V lost 6 bases and J lost 7; bases outside the gene matches: 8. The CDR3 is 14 amino acids.

This chain connects TRBV4-3 to TRBJ2-1; TRBD2 matches at 7 bases. Trimming removed 3 bases from V and 4 bases from J; junction bases left unmatched: 12. The CDR3 consists of 17 residues. CDR1 is LGHNA, CDR2 YSLEER, per germline. The CDR3: CASSQGTPGLLYNEQFF. The CDR3 DNA reads as TGCGCCAGCAGCCAGGGGACGCCGGGACTACTTTACAATGAGCAGTTCTTC.

The chain combines TRBV28 with TRBJ2-7, with TRBD2 identical over 14 bases. Per the germline V gene, CDR1 is MDHEN and CDR2 is SYDVKM. After removal of 2 bases from V and 5 bases from J, the junction contained 8 bases not matched to a gene. There are 17 residues in the CDR3. CDR3 sequence (DNA): TGTGCCAGCAGTTTAGGGAATACGGGACTAGCGGGAGACGAGCAGTACTTC. As protein: CASSLGNTGLAGDEQYF.

The rearrangement joins TRBV14 to TRBJ2-1, with TRBD1 as a possible D gene (6 bases). This CDR3 is 15 amino acids long. Germline V lookup: CDR1 SGHDN, CDR2 FVKESK. V was pared by 1 base and J by 11 bases, with 18 bases between. CDR3 protein: CASSQGLGTPRKQFF. CDR3 coding DNA: TGTGCCAGCAGCCAAGGGCTTGGGACACCCCGAAAGCAGTTCTTC.

The chain combines TRBV7-8 with TRBJ2-7; TRBD1 aligns across 9 bases. Germline CDR1 and CDR2: SGHVS and FQNEAQ. The CDR3 consists of 15 residues. The junction had 12 bases not matched to a gene; V was cut back by 5 bases and J by 7 bases. This CDR3 is CASSPIRETGGEQYF. The CDR3 coding sequence is TGTGCCAGCAGCCCGATACGGGAGACAGGGGGAGAGCAGTACTTC.

The J gene is TRBJ2-1, the V gene TRBV19; TRBD1 might be the D (5 bases). Between the trimmed V and J ends, which lost 6 bases and 0 bases, there was a span of 15 bases. Germline V gives CDR1 LNHDA, CDR2 SQIVND (reference sequence). The CDR3 runs to 16 residues. The CDR3 protein is CASSDQPQGSYNEQFF. CDR3 nucleotide sequence: TGTGCCAGTAGCGATCAGCCCCAGGGCTCCTACAATGAGCAGTTCTTC. The variable domain in full, with the rest retrieved from reference TRBV19 and TRBJ2-1, is DGGITQSPKYLFRKEGQNVTLSCEQNLNHDAMYWYRQDPGQGLRLIYYSQIVNDFQKGDIAEGYSVSREKKESFPLTVTSAQKNPTAFYLCASSDQPQGSYNEQFFGPGTRLTVL.